The present T cell receptor (beta chain) was sequenced within a study of T cell repertoires in cytomegalovirus infection. Study context: Public signatures in TCR beta pointed to CMV infection and matching HLA type.

Findings of the study overall: Predominance within the ex vivo response was attributable to HLA-C-restricted CMV-specific TCR beta clonotypes.

TCRdb reprocessed the reads via MiXCR and lists one record per CDR3 protein. Of around 100,000 distinct CDR3 sequences listed, 35% to 50% are singletons. A remark on this clonotype: The antigen remains undetermined.

Trimming pared 6 bases from V and 0 bases from J, leaving 12 bases between. This CDR3 has 15 residues. The germline CDR1 and CDR2 sequences are LNHNV and YYDKDF (reference sequence). The specimen comprised CD8+ T cells from cultured PBMCs, sampled from culture after CMV antigen stimulation. The source is a human donor in good health (CMV status not recorded). Some clones in this sample may be carry-over from other donors' samples. The chain has TRBV15 and TRBJ1-5; no definite D call. The chain's CDR3 is CATRERRDSNQPQHF. CDR3 nucleotide sequence: TGTGCCACCAGAGAACGGAGGGATAGCAATCAGCCCCAGCATTTT. The variable domain in full, with the rest retrieved from reference TRBV15 and TRBJ1-5, is DAMVIQNPRYQVTQFGKPVTLSCSQTLNHNVMYWYQQKSSQAPKLLFHYYDKDFNNEADTPDNFQSRRPNTSFCFLDIRSPGLGDTAMYLCATRERRDSNQPQHFGDGTRLSIL.